A single sample gave rise to the 23 T cell receptor beta chains below, sequenced in a study of identical twins. MiXCR, applied by TCRdb to the 5' RACE reads, yields one record per CDR3 protein. The sample has roughly 750,000 distinct CDR3 sequences; 21% are singletons. This same sample was also taken into another study, of T cells expressing NK-cell markers.

Input material: PBMCs. The receptors were sampled from a young woman in good health.

Many counts were recorded for this clonotype. The CDR3 loop is CASSLEVGTQETQYF. The CDR3 nucleotides read TGCGCCAGCAGCTTGGAGGTTGGCACACAAGAGACCCAGTACTTC. The V call is TRBV5-1, the J call TRBJ2-5, with unresolved D. CDR1 is SGHRS and CDR2 is YFSETQ in the germline V gene. This CDR3 is 15 amino acids long. Between the trimmed V and J ends, which lost 0 bases and 2 bases, there was a span of 11 bases.

In its sample, this clonotype was seen a few times. V usage is TRBV4-3 and J usage is TRBJ2-7, with D maybe TRBD2 (6 bases). In germline, CDR1 is LGHNA, CDR2 YSLEER. V lost 0 bases to trimming and J lost 4 bases, with 16 bases between them. The CDR3 has 16 amino acids. CDR3 loop: CASSQEGRSGTYEQYF. For the CDR3, the DNA is TGCGCCAGCAGCCAAGAAGGCAGATCCGGGACTTACGAGCAGTACTTC.

In this sample, this clonotype turned up a few times. The chain uses TRBV20-1 and TRBJ2-7; 8 nucleotides match TRBD2. Germline CDR1 and CDR2: DFQATT and SNEGSKA (reference sequence). Trimming took 2 bases from V and 4 from J; bases not matched to a gene: 4. The CDR3 loop spans 13 amino acids. The CDR3 nucleotides read TGCAGTGCTAGAAAGCGGGAGACGTACGAGCAGTACTTC. Amino acid sequence: CSARKRETYEQYF.

This chain uses TRBV5-1 with TRBJ2-7; no firm D call. Trimming stripped 4 bases from V and 6 bases from J, with 20 bases between. Germline values: CDR1 SGHRS, CDR2 YFSETQ. This CDR3 region has 15 residues. The DNA for the CDR3 is TGCGCCAGCAGCGCAACCGGGCCGGTCCCGTCCGAGCAGTACTTC. This codes for CASSATGPVPSEQYF.

CDR3 nucleotides: TGCGCCAGCAGCTTGGTGGGGGGCGGCGTTTCACCCCTCCACTTT. Residues: CASSLVGGGVSPLHF. The V and J genes are TRBV5-1 and TRBJ1-6, with a possible D match to TRBD1 (6 bases). Trimming cost V 0 bases and J 9 bases, with 13 bases left between them. Per germline, CDR1 SGHRS and CDR2 YFSETQ. The CDR3 runs 15 residues.

The J gene is TRBJ1-2, the V gene TRBV12-3 or TRBV12-4; D perhaps matches TRBD1 (6 bases). This CDR3 has 16 residues. Trimming left V 3 bases short and J 4 bases short, with 18 bases between. CDR3 DNA sequence: TGTGCCAGCAGTTTGTCCGGGACAAAGAGGGGCTATGGCTACACCTTC. Protein: CASSLSGTKRGYGYTF.

The V and J genes are TRBV5-1 and TRBJ1-2; D perhaps matches TRBD1 (6 bases). Germline assignment: CDR1 SGHRS and CDR2 YFSETQ. CDR3 size: 16 residues. Trimming took off 4 bases at V and 4 bases at J, with 20 bases between the two ends. CDR3 nucleotides: TGCGCCAGCAGCAAAGAACAGGGAACGCCTATCTATGGCTACACCTTC. It translates to CASSKEQGTPIYGYTF.

The sample holds many counts of this clonotype. The genes are TRBV20-1 and TRBJ1-2; D possibly corresponds to TRBD1 (5 bases). CDR1 is DFQATT, CDR2 SNEGSKA, per germline (reference sequence). With 4 bases removed from V and 4 bases from J, the gap between germline ends came to 13 bases. CDR3 length: 13 residues. This chain's CDR3 is CSATGSISYGYTF. CDR3 in DNA: TGCAGTGCTACAGGGAGTATAAGCTATGGCTACACCTTC.

In this sample, this clonotype turned up a few times. This rearrangement joins TRBV27 to TRBJ2-3; D ambiguous. The CDR3 runs 16 residues. V dropped 5 bases and J dropped 0 bases, with 15 bases sitting between them. Looked up from germline, CDR1 is MNHEY and CDR2 is SMNVEV (reference sequence). CDR3 nucleotides: TGTGCCAGCAGTCCCTACCAGCAGCCTAGCACAGATACGCAGTATTTT. As protein: CASSPYQQPSTDTQYF.

The rearrangement joins TRBV12-3 or TRBV12-4 to TRBJ2-2; either TRBD1 or TRBD2 may supply D (6 bases each). The length of the CDR3 is 15 residues. With 5 bases removed from V and 8 bases from J, the gap between germline ends came to 18 bases. In DNA form, the CDR3 reads TGTGCCAGCAGTAGGGGGGCCCATAGGATGGGGGAGCTGTTTTTT. Its protein product is CASSRGAHRMGELFF.

This clonotype came up a few times. The chain couples TRBV20-1 to TRBJ1-2; D is undetermined. The length of the CDR3 is 11 residues. Trimming removed 4 bases from V and 8 bases from J, with 11 bases in between. Germline assignment: CDR1 DFQATT and CDR2 SNEGSKA (reference sequence). CDR3 amino acids: CSAMLGTGYTF. Written as DNA, the CDR3 is TGCAGTGCTATGTTGGGTACGGGCTACACCTTC.

The sample holds a few counts of this clonotype. The genes are TRBV7-8 and TRBJ2-3; TRBD2 matches 7 bases. Trimming took 4 bases from V and 6 from J; bases not matched to a gene: 4. The CDR3 runs 13 residues. Germline V gene data show CDR1 as SGHVS and CDR2 as FQNEAQ. This CDR3 is CASSYGTKDTQYF. The CDR3 bases are TGTGCCAGCAGCTATGGGACTAAGGATACGCAGTATTTT.

The V call is TRBV27, the J call TRBJ2-1; 7 bases agree with TRBD2. Germline-derived CDR1 and CDR2 are MNHEY and SMNVEV (reference sequence). Trimming removed 2 bases from V and 0 bases from J; junction bases left unmatched: 10. The CDR3 consists of 18 residues. This CDR3 is CASSLIASGWVSYNEQFF. The CDR3 DNA is TGTGCCAGCAGTTTAATAGCTAGCGGTTGGGTCTCCTACAATGAGCAGTTCTTC.

This clonotype occurred a few times. The chain recombines TRBV5-1 with TRBJ2-7; 8 nucleotides align to TRBD2. This CDR3 has 17 amino acids. V lost 2 bases, J lost 0 bases, and 10 bases stayed unmatched. Germline assignment: CDR1 SGHRS and CDR2 YFSETQ. CDR3 amino acids: CASSLTGGGSFSYEQYF. CDR3 bases: TGCGCCAGCAGCTTAACCGGGGGGGGCAGTTTCTCCTACGAGCAGTACTTC.

This clonotype occurred a few times. The chain is built from TRBV5-1 and TRBJ2-3, with D unclear. V gave up 4 bases and J gave up 2 bases, with 11 bases separating them. Germline V gene data show CDR1 as SGHRS and CDR2 as YFSETQ. The CDR3 totals 14 residues. The CDR3 DNA follows: TGCGCCAGCAGCGGCTCCTTCTCCACAGATACGCAGTATTTT. This encodes CASSGSFSTDTQYF.

This clonotype has just a few counts. The junction departs from germline at one end; a sequencing error may be responsible. J is TRBJ2-7 and V is TRBV20-1, with 12 bases matching TRBD2. CDR3 length: 14 residues. Per germline, CDR1 DFQATT and CDR2 SNEGSKA (reference sequence). CDR3 nucleotide sequence: TGCAGTGCCACTAGCGGGAGGCCCTCCCACGAGCAGTACTTC. Amino acid sequence: CSATSGRPSHEQYF.

The rearrangement uses TRBV5-1 and TRBJ2-1; 11 bases align to TRBD2. CDR1 and CDR2 from the germline V gene are SGHRS and YFSETQ. The CDR3 spans 15 residues. After removal of 4 bases from V and 3 bases from J, the junction contained 3 bases not matched to a gene. CDR3 DNA sequence: TGCGCCAGCAGCACCACTAGCGGGAGCTACAATGAGCAGTTCTTC. Its protein is CASSTTSGSYNEQFF.

This sequence joins TRBV10-3 and TRBJ2-4; D might be TRBD1 or TRBD2, each matching 5 bases. The CDR3 totals 15 residues. Trimming cost V 3 bases and J 7 bases, with 16 bases left between them. Germline CDR1 and CDR2: ENHRY and SYGVKD. The CDR3 DNA sequence: TGTGCCATCAGTGAAACCCCCGGGGCGCGTAACATTCAGTACTTC. It specifies CAISETPGARNIQYF.

J is TRBJ2-2 and V is TRBV20-1; a possible D gene is TRBD2 (6 bases). CDR3 length: 15 amino acids. Germline CDR1 DFQATT, CDR2 SNEGSKA (reference sequence). The V end lost 5 bases, the J end lost 2 bases, and 15 bases lay between the germline ends. The chain's CDR3 is CSASPGSLNTGELFF. The CDR3 DNA reads TGCAGTGCTTCCCCCGGGAGCCTAAACACCGGGGAGCTGTTTTTT.

With regard to this clonotype: A read error may explain this, as a much larger clone is one base away. The CDR3 does not end in the conserved phenylalanine or tryptophan, so this is likely a read error. The V and J genes are TRBV10-3 and TRBJ2-7; D is unresolved. This CDR3 has 12 amino acids. Trimming shortened V by 3 bases and J by 0 bases, and 3 bases separated the two germline ends. Germline V gene data show CDR1 as ENHRY and CDR2 as SYGVKD. The CDR3 DNA reads as TGTGCCATCAGTGACAACTCCTACGAGCAGTACTCC. This sequence encodes CAISDNSYEQYS.

The chain combines TRBV18 with TRBJ2-1, with D unclear. Germline loops: CDR1 KGHSH, CDR2 LQKENI. The CDR3 spans 13 residues. Trimming pared 2 bases from V and 5 bases from J, leaving 7 bases between. In DNA form, the CDR3 reads TGTGCCAGCTCACCAATAACTGACAATGAGCAGTTCTTC. Its translation: CASSPITDNEQFF.

This clonotype was detected ten times or more. The chain carries TRBV20-1 and TRBJ2-1, with no clear D. This CDR3 is 16 amino acids long. Germline CDR1 is DFQATT and CDR2 is SNEGSKA (reference sequence). V was pared by 1 base and J by 0 bases, with 13 bases between. The CDR3 DNA is TGCAGTGCTAGAGTTCGGACGTTTAGCTCCTACAATGAGCAGTTCTTC. It specifies CSARVRTFSSYNEQFF.

This clonotype was seen a handful of times. V and J are TRBV10-3 and TRBJ2-5; 7 nucleotides align to TRBD1. The V and J ends lost 0 bases and 5 bases, in that order; junction bases with no gene match: 6. This CDR3 is 15 amino acids long. Germline-derived CDR1 and CDR2 are ENHRY and SYGVKD. The CDR3 sequence is CAISESAGGMETQYF. The CDR3 DNA follows: TGTGCCATCAGTGAGTCGGCAGGGGGAATGGAGACCCAGTACTTC.